Below, 21 T cell receptor beta chains from the same sample are listed, as sequenced in a study of T cell therapy after organ transplantation. For these TCRs, the target antigens are not known. Time point here: 20-29 weeks after completion of therapy. This table comes from immunoSEQ multiplex PCR, and its TCRdb copy is limited to in-frame clones, with some not included. The data hold about 20,000 clones, with about 83% observed a single time. The input for sequencing was CD8+ T cells from blood, taken after autologous CMV-specific T cell therapy. Receptors originate from a human patient who had received a solid organ transplant and had CMV disease. Some of these T cells may belong to the graft donor.

V usage is TRBV4-1 and J usage is TRBJ1-1; a weak D match, TRBD1 (5 bases). The length of the CDR3 is 15 residues. V lost 0 bases and J lost 1, with 9 bases in between. CDR1 and CDR2 (germline): MGHRA, YSYEKL. This CDR3 is CASSQDPGGNTEAFF. The CDR3 DNA is TGCGCCAGCAGCCAAGACCCCGGGGGGAACACTGAAGCTTTCTTT.

This chain joins TRBV5-4 and TRBJ2-7; TRBD1 matches 7 bases. Germline CDR1 and CDR2: SGHNT and YYREEE (reference sequence). V gave up 0 bases and J gave up 3 bases; unmatched junction bases: 6. The CDR3 extends over 15 amino acids. CDR3 in DNA: TGTGCCAGCAGCTTGGACGGGACAGCCGGCTACGAGCAGTACTTC. Amino acids: CASSLDGTAGYEQYF.

V gene TRBV7-9 combines with J gene TRBJ2-1, with D unresolved. V dropped 5 bases and J dropped 8 bases, with 13 bases sitting between them. This CDR3 has 13 residues. Germline V gives CDR1 SEHNR, CDR2 FQNEAQ (reference sequence). Written as DNA, the CDR3 is TGTGCCAGCAGCGACGGAAGTCAGGATGAGCAGTTCTTC. Its translation is CASSDGSQDEQFF. Looking up the rest from reference TRBV7-9 and TRBJ2-1 gives the full variable domain: DTGVSQNPRHKITKRGQNVTFRCDPISEHNRLYWYRQTLGQGPEFLTYFQNEAQLEKSRLLSDRFSAERPKGSFSTLEIQRTEQGDSAMYLCASSDGSQDEQFFGPGTRLTVL.

The rearrangement uses TRBV4-1 and TRBJ2-4, with a tentative D call TRBD1 (6 bases). From germline, CDR1 is MGHRA and CDR2 YSYEKL. V gave up 4 bases and J gave up 1 base, with 11 bases separating them. This CDR3 has 15 residues. CDR3 sequence: CASSPGDIAKNIQYF. The CDR3 region has the DNA TGCGCCAGCAGCCCAGGGGACATTGCCAAAAACATTCAGTACTTC.

This chain joins TRBV7-2 and TRBJ2-1; D gene ambiguous. V lost 1 base to trimming and J lost 4 bases, with 17 bases between them. CDR1 and CDR2 (germline): SGHTA, FQGNSA. The CDR3 runs 17 residues. CDR3 loop: CASSLVMVNSGYNEQFF. The DNA for the CDR3 is TGTGCCAGCAGCTTAGTTATGGTGAACAGTGGTTACAATGAGCAGTTCTTC.

The rearrangement uses TRBV7-9 and TRBJ1-2, with 9 bases matching TRBD1. V was pared by 10 bases and J by 0 bases, with 21 bases of the junction left unmatched. In germline, CDR1 is SEHNR, CDR2 FQNEAQ (reference sequence). There are 19 residues in the CDR3. The chain's CDR3 is CATTRWDRAPQDPNYGYTF. CDR3 bases: TGTGCCACAACCCGTTGGGACAGGGCCCCACAAGATCCTAACTATGGCTACACCTTC.

This clone is medium-sized (0.01 to 0.1%) by share. One end of the junction does not line up with germline, which may come from a read error. The sample contains more than one DNA sequence encoding this CDR3. The chain carries TRBV5-1 and TRBJ1-3; a possible D gene is TRBD1 (5 bases). There are 14 residues in the CDR3. In germline, CDR1 is SGHRS, CDR2 YFSETQ. CDR3 sequence reads: CASSLGDGLNTIYF. Written as DNA, the CDR3 is TGTGCCAGCAGCTTGGGGGACGGTTTAAACACCATATATTTT.

The chain has TRBV28 and TRBJ1-1; D remains ambiguous. Germline CDR1 is MDHEN and CDR2 is SYDVKM. The CDR3 has 12 amino acids. V was clipped by 6 bases and J by 0 bases, with 5 bases between them. Here the CDR3 reads CASRGMNTEAFF. For the CDR3, the DNA is TGTGCCAGCAGGGGCATGAACACTGAAGCTTTCTTT.

The table lists this clone with a count of one. The V gene is TRBV7-9, the J gene TRBJ2-3; 8 nucleotides agree with TRBD1. Trimming at V came to 2 bases and at J to 3 bases, leaving 4 bases not matched to a gene. CDR3 length: 15 amino acids. The germline V gene encodes CDR1 SEHNR and CDR2 FQNEAQ (reference sequence). DNA for the CDR3: TGTGCCAGCAGCTTAACAGGGGGTATGACAGATACGCAGTATTTT. Residues: CASSLTGGMTDTQYF.

The chain recombines TRBV7-8 with TRBJ2-7; D is possibly TRBD2 (6 bases). The germline CDR1 and CDR2 sequences are SGHVS and FQNEAQ. Trimming removed 5 bases from V and 4 bases from J, with 21 bases in between. The CDR3 contains 16 residues. The CDR3 coding sequence is TGTGCCAGCAGCCCTAGCGTTGGTTTGATCGATTACGAGCAGTACTTC. It codes for CASSPSVGLIDYEQYF.

This clone came up a few times. The V call is TRBV7-2, the J call TRBJ1-3; possibly TRBD1 for D (5 bases). This CDR3 is built from 14 residues. V shed 3 bases and J shed 6 bases, with 12 bases lying between them. Germline V CDR1 and CDR2: SGHTA, FQGNSA. The CDR3 region has the DNA TGTGCCAGCAGCTTGGGGGACGGTTTAAACACCATATATTTT. As protein: CASSLGDGLNTIYF. Combining the CDR3 with reference TRBV7-2 and TRBJ1-3 gives the whole variable domain GAGVSQSPSNKVTEKGKDVELRCDPISGHTALYWYRQSLGQGLEFLIYFQGNSAPDKSGLPSDRFSAERTGGSVSTLTIQRTQQEDSAVYLCASSLGDGLNTIYFGEGSWLTVV.

The chain couples TRBV7-9 to TRBJ2-5; 7 nucleotides line up with TRBD1. The CDR3 contains 17 residues. Germline V lookup: CDR1 SEHNR, CDR2 FQNEAQ (reference sequence). Trimming cost V 2 bases and J 2 bases; bases outside gene matches: 11. This chain's CDR3 is CASSLPRQGAPQETQYF. CDR3 bases: TGTGCCAGCAGCTTACCCCGACAGGGCGCTCCTCAAGAGACCCAGTACTTC.

The CDR3 here is CASSWAGATEAFF. CDR3 coding DNA: TGTGCCAGCAGCTGGGCGGGGGCCACTGAAGCTTTCTTT. The chain uses TRBV7-9 and TRBJ1-1; possibly TRBD1 for D (6 bases). The germline gives CDR1 SEHNR, CDR2 FQNEAQ (reference sequence). Trimming pared 4 bases from V and 4 bases from J, leaving 10 bases between. The CDR3 sequence is 13 residues long.

The CDR3 region is CASSAQGPYEQYF. The CDR3 region has the DNA TGTGCCAGTAGTGCTCAGGGTCCCTACGAGCAGTACTTC. The genes are TRBV19 and TRBJ2-7; D possibly corresponds to TRBD1 (5 bases). This CDR3 has 13 amino acids. V lost 5 bases and J lost 2, with 10 bases in between. Germline assignment: CDR1 LNHDA and CDR2 SQIVND (reference sequence).

The chain couples TRBV2 to TRBJ2-2; 8 bases match TRBD1. CDR3 length: 14 amino acids. Germline CDR1 SNHLY, CDR2 FYNNEI. The J segment lost 4 bases and the V segment lost 5 bases, leaving 3 bases of the junction unmatched. The CDR3 DNA reads TGTGCCAGCAGTTGGACAGGGTCCACCGGGGAGCTGTTTTTT. It is translated as CASSWTGSTGELFF.

The chain links TRBV6-1 to TRBJ1-3, with D hard to call. CDR1 MNHNS and CDR2 SASEGT come from the germline V gene. The CDR3 covers 18 residues. Trimming shortened V by 0 bases and J by 0 bases, and 15 bases separated the two germline ends. This CDR3 reads CASSEAWVVPNSGNTIYF. The CDR3, as DNA: TGTGCCAGCAGTGAAGCATGGGTAGTCCCGAACTCTGGAAACACCATATATTTT.

The V gene is TRBV6-8, the J gene TRBJ1-1; TRBD1 matches 12 bases. Trimming cost V 6 bases and J 1 base; bases outside gene matches: 12. The germline V gene encodes CDR1 MNHGY and CDR2 SAAAGT. This CDR3 region has 18 residues. The CDR3 bases are TGTGCCAGCAGACGTAACGGGACAGGGGGCGATGAGAACACTGAAGCTTTCTTT. Translating gives CASRRNGTGGDENTEAFF.

The rearrangement uses TRBV11-2 and TRBJ1-6; D remains ambiguous. The CDR3 loop spans 16 amino acids. Trimming shortened V by 5 bases and J by 5 bases, and 16 bases separated the two germline ends. Germline V lookup: CDR1 SGHAT, CDR2 FQNNGV. The CDR3 sequence is CASSPDTLVNNSPLHF. In DNA, the CDR3 is TGTGCCAGCAGCCCAGACACCTTGGTAAATAATTCACCCCTCCACTTT.

The chain employs TRBV9 and TRBJ2-1, with D perhaps matching TRBD2 (6 bases). This CDR3 spans 15 amino acids. The V gene's germline CDR1 is SGDLS and CDR2 YYNGEE. Trimming removed 1 base from V and 3 bases from J, with 11 bases in between. CDR3 sequence: CASSVRAGSYNEQFF. CDR3 bases: TGTGCCAGCAGCGTAAGGGCCGGGAGCTACAATGAGCAGTTCTTC.

This clone was counted only a few times. V is TRBV6-5 and J is TRBJ2-1, with TRBD1 matching over 7 bases. From germline, CDR1 is MNHEY and CDR2 SVGAGI. The CDR3 sequence is 14 residues long. J lost 8 bases, V lost 2 bases, and 6 bases had no gene match. The DNA for the CDR3 is TGTGCCAGCAGTTACCGGCAGGGGGTCGATGAGCAGTTCTTC. This encodes CASSYRQGVDEQFF.

The CDR3 loop reads CASSQDKSSGIQETQYF. The DNA for the CDR3 is TGCGCCAGCAGCCAAGATAAATCTAGCGGGATCCAAGAGACCCAGTACTTC. The chain has TRBV4-3 and TRBJ2-5, with TRBD2 identical over 9 bases. V lost 0 bases, J lost 1 base, and 6 bases stayed unmatched. The CDR3 contains 17 residues. Germline CDR1 reads LGHNA; CDR2 reads YSLEER.